This T cell receptor beta chain was found in a study of Ad26.COV2.S vaccination and SARS-CoV-2 variants. Study at large: In the COV1001 trial, the donor was in the Ad26.COV2.S arm.

The treatment: around 19 received Ad26.COV2.S at low or high dose, single or two shots; 5 received placebo; per-sample allocation not given. The samples were gathered on day 63 after the first injection of vaccine or placebo. Libraries were prepared by immunoSEQ multiplex PCR; TCRdb keeps only in-frame clonotypes and omits some of them. Seen here are approximately 500,000 clones, roughly 87% observed once, and the top ten hold around 13%. The clonotype comes from a person between 18 and 60 years old who received the Ad26.COV2.S COVID-19 vaccine or a placebo. This specimen consisted of peripheral blood, obtained in a trial of Ad26.COV2.S vaccine versus placebo.

The CDR3 DNA reads TGTGCCTGGAGGGGGGACACCGCTAACTATGGCTACACCTTC. Protein: CAWRGDTANYGYTF. This chain connects TRBV30 to TRBJ1-2; D perhaps matches TRBD1 (6 bases). Germline V gene sequence: CDR1 GTSNPN, CDR2 SVGIG (reference sequence). The CDR3 has 14 amino acids. The V and J ends lost 3 bases and 0 bases respectively, with 11 bases between them. The full variable domain, completed using reference TRBV30 and TRBJ1-2, is SQTIHQWPATLVQPVGSPLSLECTVEGTSNPNLYWYRQAAGRGLQLLFYSVGIGQISSEVPQNLSASRPQDRQFILSSKKLLLSDSGFYLCAWRGDTANYGYTFGSGTRLTVV.